The clone carrying this T cell receptor beta chain was seen repeatedly, ten times or more. Its antigen is not known. The data were taken from a study of CD8 T cells in ankylosing spondylitis. Study-level findings and limits: Clones that were linked to disease were CD8+ and were relatively rare in peripheral blood.

TCRdb re-derived calls from the 5' RACE reads in MiXCR, one entry per CDR3 protein. Of around 130,000 distinct CDR3 sequences in the sample, 9.3% are singletons; the top ten hold 2.5% to 3.5%. Germline V gene lookup returns CDR1 MNHNS and CDR2 SASEGT. V lost 4 bases and J lost 4; bases outside the gene matches: 3. The CDR3 has 15 amino acids. The source material was blood, either unsorted or a sorted T cell fraction (not recorded which). This rearrangement joins TRBV6-1 to TRBJ2-2, with TRBD2 matching 10 bases. This sequence originates from a male donor with ankylosing spondylitis or in good health (not recorded which). Here the CDR3 reads CASSASGRATGELFF. CDR3 sequence (DNA): TGTGCCAGCAGTGCGAGCGGGAGGGCCACCGGGGAGCTGTTTTTT.